This T cell receptor (beta chain) was captured in a study of blood T cell repertoires in COVID-19. At the level of the study: PBMCs, B-cell-depleted T cells, or T cells provided the cDNA or gDNA that made up the material.

TCRdb keeps only in-frame clones here, not all; method: immunoSEQ multiplex PCR. This sample has tens of thousands of clones, with 82% found just once. From germline, CDR1 is SEHNR and CDR2 FQNEAQ (reference sequence). The V end was cut by 3 bases, the J end by 0 bases, with 13 bases between. The CDR3 is made up of 16 amino acids. This rearrangement joins TRBV7-9 to TRBJ2-3, with a possible D match to TRBD2 (6 bases). The sequence came from a woman between 55 and 75 years old with acute or convalescent COVID-19. The sequenced material came from peripheral blood. The CDR3 nucleotides read TGTGCCAGCAGCTTGGGGTCTGGGACTAGCACAGATACGCAGTATTTT. This encodes CASSLGSGTSTDTQYF. The variable domain in full, completed from reference TRBV7-9 and TRBJ2-3, reads DTGVSQNPRHKITKRGQNVTFRCDPISEHNRLYWYRQTLGQGPEFLTYFQNEAQLEKSRLLSDRFSAERPKGSFSTLEIQRTEQGDSAMYLCASSLGSGTSTDTQYFGPGTRLTVL.